This passage covers 27 T cell receptor beta chains from one sample sequenced in a study of blood T cells in healthy people across ages. Through a sample-barcoded 5' primer and a J-beta primer mix, a second PCR was run for roughly 6 to 11 cycles. TCRdb passed the 5' RACE reads through MiXCR, listing each CDR3 protein once. The profile shows about 1.8 million distinct CDR3 sequences, around 50% of them singletons. The sequenced sample was blood. The receptor set was obtained from a woman in her 40s in good health.

V is TRBV9 and J is TRBJ2-1, with D perhaps TRBD1 (7 bases). This CDR3 comprises 15 residues. Trimming pared 7 bases from V and 5 bases from J, leaving 19 bases between. Germline V gene lookup returns CDR1 SGDLS and CDR2 YYNGEE. The CDR3 is CASAAGGRQDNEQFF. DNA of the CDR3: TGTGCCAGCGCCGCAGGGGGGAGGCAGGACAATGAGCAGTTCTTC.

This clonotype was seen more than once but under ten times. The V gene is TRBV27, the J gene TRBJ2-7; TRBD1 might be the D (6 bases). V was pared by 4 bases and J by 2 bases, with 15 bases between. From germline, CDR1 is MNHEY and CDR2 SMNVEV (reference sequence). CDR3 size: 15 residues. The CDR3: CASSSGEGVTYEQYF. CDR3 in DNA: TGTGCCAGCAGTTCAGGGGAAGGGGTAACCTACGAGCAGTACTTC.

The chain is built from TRBV14 and TRBJ2-5; D gene ambiguous. The J call may be incorrect, as the DNA end agrees better with TRBJ2-1. Germline V gene sequence: CDR1 SGHDN, CDR2 FVKESK. The CDR3 contains 12 residues. CDR3 in DNA: TGTGCCAGCAGCCCCCCGAGCGAGACCCAGTTCTTC. This translates into CASSPPSETQFF.

This clonotype has only a few counts. This chain connects TRBV20-1 to TRBJ2-5, with D perhaps matching TRBD2 (5 bases). Trimming took 5 bases from V and 7 from J, leaving 14 bases between them. Germline CDR1 DFQATT, CDR2 SNEGSKA (reference sequence). This CDR3 has 12 amino acids. The CDR3 region is CSAQTTGWTQYF. DNA of the CDR3: TGCAGTGCTCAAACGACGGGGTGGACCCAGTACTTC.

The chain recombines TRBV4-2 with TRBJ1-5, with 7 bases identical to TRBD1. V lost 2 bases and J lost 4; bases outside the gene matches: 11. Germline V CDR1 and CDR2: LGHNA, YNFKEQ. This CDR3 comprises 17 residues. The CDR3 spells CASSQIPRGKANQPQHF. In DNA form, the CDR3 reads TGTGCCAGCAGCCAAATACCCAGGGGGAAGGCGAATCAGCCCCAGCATTTT.

V usage is TRBV4-3 and J usage is TRBJ2-3, with D uncertain. Per the germline V gene, CDR1 is LGHNA and CDR2 is YSLEER. The CDR3 contains 15 residues. Trimming shortened V by 0 bases and J by 6 bases, and 13 bases separated the two germline ends. The CDR3 DNA sequence: TGCGCCAGCAGCCAAGAATCGGCTAGTGTGGATACGCAGTATTTT. Amino acid sequence: CASSQESASVDTQYF.

Turning to this clonotype: A read error is possible here, since a much larger clone lies one base away. J is TRBJ2-3 and V is TRBV20-1; D perhaps matches TRBD2 (5 bases). The CDR3 length is 15 residues. The V gene lost 7 bases and the J gene lost 4 bases, with 21 bases spanning the gap. Germline V CDR1 and CDR2: DFQATT, SNEGSKA (reference sequence). The CDR3 bases are TGCAGTGTTCCGACAACCCCGCGGGTGTCAGATACGCAGTATTTT. Translated, it gives CSVPTTPRVSDTQYF.

With regard to this clonotype: The germline gene is not matched at one end of the junction; a read error may be the cause. The V and J genes are TRBV12-3 or TRBV12-4 and TRBJ2-7; D is perhaps TRBD2 (7 bases). This CDR3 has 14 amino acids. CDR3 loop: CAGSSRGGHNEQYF. DNA of the CDR3: TGTGCCGGCAGTTCCCGCGGGGGCCACAATGAGCAGTACTTC.

V is TRBV2 and J is TRBJ1-2, with 7 positions matching TRBD1. The CDR3 length is 12 residues. V gave up 4 bases and J gave up 8 bases; unmatched junction bases: 4. In germline, CDR1 is SNHLY, CDR2 FYNNEI. As DNA, the CDR3 is TGTGCCAGCAGTGTCCAGGGGGGAGGCTACACCTTC. Amino acid sequence: CASSVQGGGYTF. Variable domain in full (rest from reference TRBV2 and TRBJ1-2): EPEVTQTPSHQVTQMGQEVILRCVPISNHLYFYWYRQILGQKVEFLVSFYNNEISEKSEIFDDQFSVERPDGSNFTLKIRSTKLEDSAMYFCASSVQGGGYTFGSGTRLTVV.

The gene calls are TRBV10-3 and TRBJ2-5, with 8 bases fitting TRBD1. Germline assignment: CDR1 ENHRY and CDR2 SYGVKD. This CDR3 comprises 16 residues. J gave up 0 bases and V 2 bases, and 5 bases lay outside the gene matches. The CDR3 region has the DNA TGTGCCATCAGTGAGCCGGGACAGGCGCACCAAGAGACCCAGTACTTC. Translating it yields CAISEPGQAHQETQYF.

The chain couples TRBV27 to TRBJ2-7; D is unclear. The CDR3 sequence is 11 residues long. CDR1 is MNHEY and CDR2 is SMNVEV in the germline V gene (reference sequence). V was cut by 5 bases and J by 9 bases, with 11 bases left in between. The CDR3 protein is CASSQASVQYF. The CDR3 DNA is TGTGCCAGCAGTCAGGCGAGTGTGCAGTACTTC.

V and J are TRBV4-1 and TRBJ1-1; D not resolved. Germline assignment: CDR1 MGHRA and CDR2 YSYEKL. V lost 3 bases to trimming and J lost 5 bases, with 7 bases between them. CDR3 size: 12 residues. The CDR3 loop reads CASSHGKTEAFF. For the CDR3, the DNA is TGCGCCAGCAGCCATGGGAAAACTGAAGCTTTCTTT.

There are a few counts of this clonotype. V and J are TRBV20-1 and TRBJ2-7, with D unresolved. The V end was cut by 3 bases, the J end by 4 bases, with 13 bases between. Per germline, CDR1 DFQATT and CDR2 SNEGSKA (reference sequence). This CDR3 comprises 13 residues. The CDR3 sequence: CSASGRREYEQYF. The CDR3 DNA reads as TGCAGTGCTAGTGGCAGGAGAGAGTACGAGCAGTACTTC.

The chain joins TRBV18 to TRBJ2-5, with a tentative D call TRBD2 (6 bases). Trimming pared 3 bases from V and 11 bases from J, leaving 22 bases between. The CDR3 sequence is 15 residues long. Germline CDR1 KGHSH, CDR2 LQKENI. CDR3 amino acids: CASSPPGTRTVSQYF. CDR3 nucleotides: TGTGCCAGCTCACCGCCGGGGACTCGGACGGTTTCACAGTACTTC.

The V call is TRBV27, the J call TRBJ2-4; a possible D gene is TRBD2 (6 bases). CDR1 and CDR2 (germline): MNHEY, SMNVEV (reference sequence). CDR3 length equals 20 residues. V gave up 3 bases and J gave up 0 bases, with 24 bases separating them. The CDR3 DNA reads TGTGCCAGCAGTTTGATCCCGCGGGGCACAATCGAACTAGCCAAAAACATTCAGTACTTC. It codes for CASSLIPRGTIELAKNIQYF.

The CDR3 spells CASSRLRGQETQYF. The CDR3 bases are TGTGCCAGCAGCCGTTTGCGAGGTCAAGAGACCCAGTACTTC. The V gene is TRBV7-2, the J gene TRBJ2-5; D is unclear. This CDR3 spans 14 amino acids. Deletions cut 5 bases from V and 2 bases from J, with 12 bases between. Germline V lookup: CDR1 SGHTA, CDR2 FQGNSA.

The V call is TRBV5-1, the J call TRBJ2-1; D is unclear. Trimming pared 1 base from V and 0 bases from J, leaving 8 bases between. The CDR3 covers 15 residues. Germline loops: CDR1 SGHRS, CDR2 YFSETQ. In DNA form, the CDR3 reads TGCGCCAGCAGCTTGATATCCAGCTCCTACAATGAGCAGTTCTTC. It is translated as CASSLISSSYNEQFF.

This clonotype has a handful of counts. This chain links TRBV11-2 with TRBJ2-5; TRBD1 matches 8 bases. After removal of 4 bases from V and 3 bases from J, the junction contained 1 base not matched to a gene. From germline, CDR1 is SGHAT and CDR2 FQNNGV. This CDR3 spans 13 amino acids. CDR3 in DNA: TGTGCCAGCAGCTGGGACAGGAAAGAGACCCAGTACTTC. Its protein is CASSWDRKETQYF.

The chain carries TRBV6-2 or TRBV6-3 and TRBJ2-3, with TRBD1 identical over 9 bases. This CDR3 has 15 amino acids. Germline CDR1 and CDR2: MNHEY and SVGEGT. The trim removed 6 bases at V and 5 bases at J, leaving 9 bases unmatched. This CDR3 is CASRARDRVKDTQYF. The CDR3 DNA follows: TGTGCCAGCAGAGCCCGGGACAGGGTTAAAGATACGCAGTATTTT.

The chain is built from TRBV4-3 and TRBJ1-2; possibly TRBD1 for D (5 bases). V lost 0 bases and J lost 5, with 22 bases in between. Germline CDR1 reads LGHNA; CDR2 reads YSLEER. The CDR3 length is 18 residues. DNA of the CDR3: TGCGCCAGCAGCCAAGATTTAGGAGGGGCAGGGAAGAGATATGGCTACACCTTC. Amino acid sequence: CASSQDLGGAGKRYGYTF.

The chain combines TRBV11-1 with TRBJ2-3; 12 nucleotides line up with TRBD1. V was clipped by 5 bases and J by 3 bases; unmatched bases: 9. Looked up from germline, CDR1 is SGHAT and CDR2 is FQDESV (reference sequence). There are 17 residues in the CDR3. The CDR3 sequence: CASSGRGTGGWTDTQYF. CDR3 nucleotides: TGTGCCAGCAGCGGACGGGGGACAGGGGGCTGGACAGATACGCAGTATTTT.

The chain has TRBV24-1 and TRBJ2-5, with D maybe TRBD1 (5 bases). CDR3 length equals 13 residues. In germline, CDR1 is KGHDR, CDR2 SFDVKD. The germline V and J ends were trimmed by 0 bases and 4 bases, with 5 bases remaining between them. This CDR3 is CATSDLRGETQYF. The DNA of the CDR3 is TGTGCCACCAGTGATTTGAGGGGAGAGACCCAGTACTTC.

This clonotype was counted a few times. The chain couples TRBV28 to TRBJ2-6; either TRBD1 or TRBD2 may fit D (5 bases each). The germline CDR1 and CDR2 sequences are MDHEN and SYDVKM. The V and J ends lost 5 bases and 2 bases respectively, with 16 bases between them. The CDR3 consists of 17 residues. The CDR3 region is CASSPGTAFPGANVLTF. CDR3 in DNA: TGTGCCAGCAGTCCCGGGACGGCTTTCCCTGGGGCCAACGTCCTGACTTTC.

The V call is TRBV9, the J call TRBJ2-5; 10 positions agree with TRBD1. The CDR3 covers 16 residues. The germline V gene encodes CDR1 SGDLS and CDR2 YYNGEE. V gave up 4 bases and J gave up 5 bases; unmatched junction bases: 11. The CDR3 DNA sequence: TGTGCCAGCAGCCCGGGACAGGGGTCGGGATTGGAGACCCAGTACTTC. It translates to CASSPGQGSGLETQYF.

This clonotype was seen repeatedly, ten times or more. The chain uses TRBV7-9 and TRBJ2-1; D is possibly TRBD2 (6 bases). CDR1 is SEHNR, CDR2 FQNEAQ, per germline (reference sequence). The CDR3 extends over 16 amino acids. Trimming removed 3 bases from V and 6 bases from J, with 18 bases in between. For the CDR3, the DNA is TGTGCCAGCAGCTTCGTCCCGGGACTGAATCCCAATGAGCAGTTCTTC. Protein sequence: CASSFVPGLNPNEQFF.

This clonotype appeared a few times. The chain employs TRBV15 and TRBJ2-1; weak D call: TRBD1 (6 bases). The V end was cut by 6 bases, the J end by 0 bases, with 9 bases between. Germline lookup yields CDR1 LNHNV and CDR2 YYDKDF (reference sequence). This CDR3 region has 14 residues. Here the CDR3 DNA reads TGTGCCACCAGGCAGGACAGCTCCTACAATGAGCAGTTCTTC. It translates to CATRQDSSYNEQFF. The variable domain in full, with the rest retrieved from reference TRBV15 and TRBJ2-1, is DAMVIQNPRYQVTQFGKPVTLSCSQTLNHNVMYWYQQKSSQAPKLLFHYYDKDFNNEADTPDNFQSRRPNTSFCFLDIRSPGLGDTAMYLCATRQDSSYNEQFFGPGTRLTVL.

In this sample, this clonotype turned up many times. The rearrangement links TRBV7-2 to TRBJ1-4; 8 bases are a match to TRBD1. Germline V gene lookup returns CDR1 SGHTA and CDR2 FQGNSA. This CDR3 region has 14 residues. The junction had 7 bases not matched to a gene; V was cut back by 5 bases and J by 8 bases. CDR3 protein: CASSRDRGGEKLFF. CDR3 DNA sequence: TGTGCCAGCAGCCGTGACAGGGGAGGAGAAAAACTGTTTTTT.